The entry below describes one T cell receptor (beta chain). This entry belongs to a study of blood T cell repertoires in COVID-19. About the study: Specimens from acute and convalescent COVID-19 originated in the United States, Italy and Spain. In each case, the material was cDNA or gDNA derived from T cells, B-cell-depleted T cells, or PBMCs.

CDR3 length equals 16 residues. Between the trimmed V and J ends, which lost 0 bases and 5 bases, there was a span of 14 bases. Germline V CDR1 and CDR2: MNHNY, SVGAGI (reference sequence). In the original analysis: Reference gene primer amplification gave nucleated cell count estimates. This table comes from immunoSEQ multiplex PCR, and its TCRdb copy is limited to in-frame clones, with some not included. From that table come the V and J calls and clone size; the DNA was used to work out D and trimming. Of 250,000 to 350,000 clones listed, about 87% are singletons. Patients at the Seattle site were enrolled during active infection and followed longitudinally.

The receptor was derived from a woman aged 45 to 65 with COVID-19, enrolled during active disease. The gene calls are TRBV6-6 and TRBJ2-4; weak D call: TRBD2 (5 bases). The sequenced sample was peripheral blood. CDR3 loop: CASSYSEGLGQNIQYF. CDR3 nucleotide sequence: TGTGCCAGCAGTTACTCTGAGGGCTTAGGGCAAAACATTCAGTACTTC.